Below are 30 T cell receptor beta chains sequenced from a single sample in a study of regulatory T cells in long-lasting Graves disease. Construction of TCR beta libraries relied on iRepertoire HTBI primers and on Arm-PCR targeting CDR3 regions. TCRdb used MiXCR to reprocess the multiplex PCR reads, holding one entry per CDR3 protein. This table holds 600,000 to 850,000 distinct CDR3 sequences, about 30% found once. Time point of the sample: persistent/refractory GD, antithyroid drugs over 5 years with positive TRAb. Isolated PBMC RNA provided the starting material for the TCR library. The material was peripheral blood mononuclear cells (PBMCs), obtained when the disease was refractory, from a patient treated with antithyroid drugs. Every receptor here comes from a female donor with Graves disease.

This clonotype has more than one count but fewer than ten. J is TRBJ1-2 and V is TRBV6-2 or TRBV6-3, with D tentatively TRBD1 (5 bases). This CDR3 region has 12 residues. The V end was cut by 6 bases, the J end by 7 bases, with 12 bases between. The germline gives CDR1 MNHEY, CDR2 SVGEGT. CDR3 in DNA: TGTGCCAGCAGGGGGAGGGACGGTGGCTACACCTTC. It translates to CASRGRDGGYTF.

This clonotype has a handful of counts. The chain is built from TRBV27 and TRBJ2-2, with no clear D. V dropped 6 bases and J dropped 5 bases, with 10 bases sitting between them. CDR3 size: 13 residues. Germline values: CDR1 MNHEY, CDR2 SMNVEV (reference sequence). CDR3 DNA sequence: TGTGCCAGCAGAGCGACCAGAACCGGGGAGCTGTTTTTT. Amino acids: CASRATRTGELFF.

The V call is TRBV6-1, the J call TRBJ1-3; no clear D gene. Germline V gene data show CDR1 as MNHNS and CDR2 as SASEGT. V was cut by 7 bases and J by 1 base, with 17 bases left in between. The CDR3 is made up of 16 amino acids. The CDR3 is CASNRISDGSGNTIYF. CDR3 DNA sequence: TGTGCCAGCAACCGGATTTCGGATGGGTCTGGAAACACCATATATTTT.

This chain links TRBV20-1 with TRBJ1-1; no reliable D call. Germline V gene lookup returns CDR1 DFQATT and CDR2 SNEGSKA (reference sequence). Trimming took 0 bases from V and 7 from J, leaving 15 bases between them. This CDR3 comprises 14 residues. CDR3 bases: TGCAGTGCTAGAGATGGTCAAAGGGTTCTTGAAGCTTTCTTT. Translated: CSARDGQRVLEAFF.

The V gene is TRBV6-5, the J gene TRBJ2-6, with D tentatively TRBD1 (6 bases). The length of the CDR3 is 18 residues. Trimming cost V 4 bases and J 2 bases, with 18 bases left between them. CDR1 MNHEY and CDR2 SVGAGI come from the germline V gene. CDR3 in amino acids: CASSSPGRGGTGANVLTF. CDR3 bases: TGTGCCAGCAGTTCCCCCGGCAGGGGTGGGACTGGGGCCAACGTCCTGACTTTC.

The chain is built from TRBV25-1 and TRBJ1-5; 7 bases map to TRBD1. This CDR3 contains 15 residues. V was clipped by 6 bases and J by 2 bases; unmatched bases: 7. Germline V gene data show CDR1 as MGHDK and CDR2 as SYGVNS. CDR3 DNA: TGTGCCAGCAGGCCCACCGGGACAGGCAATCAGCCCCAGCATTTT. Translating it yields CASRPTGTGNQPQHF.

This clonotype was counted ten times or more. The chain uses TRBV12-3 or TRBV12-4 and TRBJ1-5; D call uncertain. This CDR3 has 14 amino acids. Trimming took 3 bases from V and 7 from J, leaving 13 bases between them. CDR3 bases: TGTGCCAGCAGTTTCCGACACCCAACACAGCCCCAGCATTTT. This translates into CASSFRHPTQPQHF.

This clonotype was detected only a few times. This chain uses TRBV28 with TRBJ1-5, with a weak D call TRBD1 (6 bases). Germline V CDR1 and CDR2: MDHEN, SYDVKM. The CDR3 sequence is 16 residues long. V was cut by 4 bases and J by 1 base, with 14 bases left in between. As DNA, the CDR3 is TGTGCCAGCAGTTCTCCACAGGGTGGGAGCAATCAGCCCCAGCATTTT. This translates into CASSSPQGGSNQPQHF.

This clonotype was observed a few times. The chain recombines TRBV29-1 with TRBJ1-6; no firm D call. CDR1 and CDR2 (germline): SQVTM, ANQGSEA. V lost 7 bases to trimming and J lost 2 bases, with 15 bases between them. This CDR3 contains 15 residues. CDR3 protein: CSAQVGNAYNSPLHF. The CDR3, as DNA: TGCAGCGCCCAGGTTGGCAATGCCTATAATTCACCCCTCCACTTT.

This clonotype has a handful of counts. J is TRBJ2-7 and V is TRBV2; maybe TRBD2 (5 bases). The length of the CDR3 is 16 residues. Germline assignment: CDR1 SNHLY and CDR2 FYNNEI. V was trimmed by 2 bases and J by 3 bases, leaving 17 bases between them. CDR3 in amino acids: CASSELGLGRSYEQYF. The CDR3 nucleotides are TGTGCCAGCAGTGAATTGGGATTGGGGAGAAGCTACGAGCAGTACTTC.

The chain recombines TRBV20-1 with TRBJ1-5; D perhaps matches TRBD1 (6 bases). Germline-derived CDR1 and CDR2 are DFQATT and SNEGSKA (reference sequence). This CDR3 spans 15 amino acids. V lost 6 bases, J lost 4 bases, and 19 bases lay in between. DNA for the CDR3: TGCAGTGCCTCCCTTGGGGGGGCTCGGAATCAGCCCCAGCATTTT. Protein sequence: CSASLGGARNQPQHF.

The table lists this clonotype with many counts. The CDR3: CASSVLLNTEAFF. The CDR3 coding sequence is TGTGCCAGCAGTGTCTTGTTGAACACTGAAGCTTTCTTT. The chain carries TRBV2 and TRBJ1-1; D is uncertain. Germline CDR1 is SNHLY and CDR2 is FYNNEI. The CDR3 loop spans 13 amino acids. Between the trimmed V and J ends, which lost 4 bases and 0 bases, there was a span of 6 bases.

This chain joins TRBV11-2 and TRBJ1-6; the match to TRBD1 covers 7 bases. The junction had 3 bases not matched to a gene; V was cut back by 5 bases and J by 8 bases. CDR3 size: 13 residues. CDR1 is SGHAT and CDR2 is FQNNGV in the germline V gene. The CDR3 reads CASSLTGHSPLHF. The CDR3 DNA sequence: TGTGCCAGCAGCCTGACAGGGCATTCACCCCTCCACTTT.

This clonotype was seen a few times. The chain couples TRBV11-1 to TRBJ2-2, with TRBD1 as a possible D gene (6 bases). The CDR3 sequence is 15 residues long. V was cut by 5 bases and J by 3 bases, with 13 bases left in between. Germline V lookup: CDR1 SGHAT, CDR2 FQDESV (reference sequence). CDR3 loop: CASSPSQGYTGELFF. CDR3 nucleotide sequence: TGTGCCAGCAGCCCGTCACAGGGATACACCGGGGAGCTGTTTTTT.

The chain couples TRBV20-1 to TRBJ1-5; D unresolved. Per germline, CDR1 DFQATT and CDR2 SNEGSKA (reference sequence). The ends were cut back, 4 bases at V and 3 bases at J, with 10 bases in the middle. This CDR3 contains 13 residues. The CDR3 DNA sequence: TGCAGTGCTAAGGAGGGCAACAATCAGCCCCAGCATTTT. Protein sequence: CSAKEGNNQPQHF.

This clonotype was seen only a few times. The CDR3 DNA sequence: TGTGCCAGTAGCTCCGTTATAGCTGAAGCTTTCTTT. Encoded protein: CASSSVIAEAFF. The chain carries TRBV19 and TRBJ1-1; D uncertain. CDR1 and CDR2 (germline): LNHDA, SQIVND (reference sequence). The CDR3 is 12 residues long. The V and J ends lost 6 bases and 6 bases respectively, with 11 bases between them.

In regard to this clonotype: At one end, the junction sequence differs from germline, possibly due to a read error. This chain uses TRBV18 with TRBJ2-7; TRBD1 aligns across 10 bases. Germline values: CDR1 KGHSH, CDR2 LQKENI. The CDR3 length is 16 residues. CDR3 sequence (DNA): TGTGTCAGCTCACCACCGTTCACGGACAGGGGGAGCGAGCAGTACTTC. This sequence encodes CVSSPPFTDRGSEQYF.

This clonotype was recorded many times. V and J are TRBV28 and TRBJ1-2; D might be TRBD1 (6 bases). The CDR3 loop spans 13 amino acids. Trimming removed 6 bases from V and 4 bases from J, with 12 bases in between. Germline V gene lookup returns CDR1 MDHEN and CDR2 SYDVKM. In DNA, the CDR3 is TGTGCCAGCAGCCGCGGACAGTCCTATGGCTACACCTTC. It is translated as CASSRGQSYGYTF.

In this sample, this clonotype turned up a few times. The chain is built from TRBV7-4 and TRBJ2-7; D may be TRBD1 or TRBD2 (5 bases each). Per the germline V gene, CDR1 is SGHVT and CDR2 is SQSDAQ. The CDR3 spans 14 residues. V lost 2 bases to trimming and J lost 3 bases, with 11 bases between them. The CDR3 spells CASSLSGPDYEQYF. CDR3 nucleotides: TGTGCCAGCAGCTTATCGGGGCCCGACTACGAGCAGTACTTC. The full variable domain, its missing parts supplied by reference TRBV7-4 and TRBJ2-7, is GAGVSQSPRYKVAKRGRDVALRCDSISGHVTLYWYRQTLGQGSEVLTYSQSDAQRDKSGRPSGRFSAERPERSVSTLKIQRTEQGDSAVYLCASSLSGPDYEQYFGPGTRLTVT.

This clonotype was seen only a few times. The V call is TRBV20-1, the J call TRBJ1-2; the D gene is possibly TRBD1 (5 bases). The CDR3 runs to 13 residues. Germline V gene data show CDR1 as DFQATT and CDR2 as SNEGSKA (reference sequence). V was cut by 2 bases and J by 5 bases, with 12 bases left in between. This CDR3 is CSARTGGLYGYTF. As DNA, the CDR3 is TGCAGTGCTAGAACGGGGGGACTTTATGGCTACACCTTC.

The V gene is TRBV6-9, the J gene TRBJ1-6, with D possibly matching TRBD1 (6 bases). Trimming took off 3 bases at V and 10 bases at J, with 16 bases between the two ends. The CDR3 covers 15 residues. The V gene's germline CDR1 is MNHGY and CDR2 SVAAGI. CDR3 region: CASSYAGGSASPLHF. The CDR3, as DNA: TGTGCCAGCAGTTACGCCGGGGGCTCTGCGTCACCCCTCCACTTT.

CDR3 protein: CASSDGTSGNTIYF. The CDR3 DNA is TGTGCCAGCAGTGATGGCACCTCTGGAAACACCATATATTTT. V and J are TRBV28 and TRBJ1-3; D not resolved. V dropped 5 bases and J dropped 0 bases, with 8 bases sitting between them. Germline V gene sequence: CDR1 MDHEN, CDR2 SYDVKM. The CDR3 totals 14 residues. Filled out from reference TRBV28 and TRBJ1-3, the complete variable domain reads DVKVTQSSRYLVKRTGEKVFLECVQDMDHENMFWYRQDPGLGLRLIYFSYDVKMKEKGDIPEGYSVSREKKERFSLILESASTNQTSMYLCASSDGTSGNTIYFGEGSWLTVV.

This clonotype was counted ten times or more. This rearrangement joins TRBV28 to TRBJ1-2; D might be TRBD1 (5 bases). From germline, CDR1 is MDHEN and CDR2 SYDVKM. The V end lost 6 bases, the J end lost 5 bases, and 13 bases lay between the germline ends. The CDR3 runs 13 residues. The CDR3 sequence: CASRLGGVYGYTF. The CDR3, as DNA: TGTGCCAGCAGACTAGGAGGGGTTTATGGCTACACCTTC.

This chain connects TRBV28 to TRBJ2-3; perhaps D is TRBD1 or TRBD2 (5 bases each). Germline V gene sequence: CDR1 MDHEN, CDR2 SYDVKM. The CDR3 has 18 amino acids. Trimming cost V 8 bases and J 2 bases, with 26 bases left between them. The CDR3 reads CASSPTSPGQDITDTQYF. The CDR3 nucleotides are TGTGCCAGCTCACCAACTTCACCGGGGCAGGATATCACAGATACGCAGTATTTT.

This clonotype was seen a few times. The J gene is TRBJ1-1, the V gene TRBV5-1; maybe TRBD1 (6 bases). The CDR3 length is 14 residues. V gave up 6 bases and J gave up 9 bases, with 21 bases separating them. CDR1 is SGHRS and CDR2 is YFSETQ in the germline V gene. Here the CDR3 reads CASTGGGRRGKAFF. The CDR3 bases are TGCGCCAGCACCGGGGGGGGGCGAAGAGGGAAAGCTTTCTTT. Using reference TRBV5-1 and TRBJ1-1 for the parts outside the CDR3, the full variable domain is KAGVTQTPRYLIKTRGQQVTLSCSPISGHRSVSWYQQTPGQGLQFLFEYFSETQRNKGNFPGRFSGRQFSNSRSEMNVSTLELGDSALYLCASTGGGRRGKAFFGQGTRLTVV.

This clonotype was seen just once. The chain joins TRBV19 to TRBJ1-2; D is perhaps TRBD1 (6 bases). This CDR3 region has 15 residues. Between the trimmed V and J ends, which lost 6 bases and 1 base, there was a span of 15 bases. CDR1 and CDR2 from the germline V gene are LNHDA and SQIVND (reference sequence). The CDR3 loop reads CASREQGRVNYGYTF. The DNA of the CDR3 is TGTGCCAGTAGAGAGCAGGGGCGAGTTAACTATGGCTACACCTTC.

This sequence joins TRBV3-1 and TRBJ2-7; the D is unclear. Per germline, CDR1 LGHDT and CDR2 YNNKEL (reference sequence). This CDR3 spans 15 amino acids. The V end was cut by 1 base, the J end by 4 bases, with 14 bases between. CDR3 protein: CASSQGASGGYEQYF. CDR3 in DNA: TGTGCCAGCAGCCAAGGGGCTAGTGGCGGTTACGAGCAGTACTTC.

This clonotype was detected only a few times. V usage is TRBV29-1 and J usage is TRBJ1-2; 9 bases align to TRBD1. Per the germline V gene, CDR1 is SQVTM and CDR2 is ANQGSEA. The J segment lost 7 bases and the V segment lost 2 bases, leaving 5 bases of the junction unmatched. This CDR3 has 13 amino acids. Written as DNA, the CDR3 is TGCAGCGTTGAACCGGGACAGGGTGGTGGCTACACCTTC. It encodes CSVEPGQGGGYTF.

The V and J genes are TRBV12-3 or TRBV12-4 and TRBJ2-5; D tentatively fits TRBD1 or TRBD2 (5 bases each). The V and J ends lost 5 bases and 12 bases respectively, with 16 bases between them. CDR3 length equals 12 residues. The CDR3, as DNA: TGTGCCAGCAGTCCCTCGGGGCGCGGAAAGTACTTC. It is translated as CASSPSGRGKYF.

The chain combines TRBV29-1 with TRBJ2-5; TRBD2 agrees at 11 bases. J was trimmed by 5 bases and V by 4 bases; bases with no gene match: 9. The CDR3 consists of 15 residues. Germline CDR1 reads SQVTM; CDR2 reads ANQGSEA. CDR3 sequence reads: CSVGGTSGPRETQYF. CDR3 bases: TGCAGCGTTGGTGGGACTAGCGGTCCTCGGGAGACCCAGTACTTC.